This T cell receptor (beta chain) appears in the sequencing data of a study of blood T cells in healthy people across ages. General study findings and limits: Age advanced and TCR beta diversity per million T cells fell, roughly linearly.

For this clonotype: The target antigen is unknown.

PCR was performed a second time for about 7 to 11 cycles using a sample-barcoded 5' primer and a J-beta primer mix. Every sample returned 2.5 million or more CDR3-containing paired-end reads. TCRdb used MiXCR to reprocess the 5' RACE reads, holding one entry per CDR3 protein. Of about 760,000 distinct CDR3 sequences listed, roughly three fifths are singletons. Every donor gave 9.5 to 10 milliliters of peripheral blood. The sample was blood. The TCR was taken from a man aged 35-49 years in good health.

In DNA, the CDR3 is TGCAGTGCTAGAGATGGACGGCAGGGATTGAATTCACCCCTCCACTTT. It translates to CSARDGRQGLNSPLHF. V usage is TRBV20-1 and J usage is TRBJ1-6; a weak D match, TRBD1 (5 bases). Trimming stripped 0 bases from V and 7 bases from J, with 16 bases between. The CDR3 consists of 16 residues. Germline V gives CDR1 DFQATT, CDR2 SNEGSKA (reference sequence).